Below, 3 T cell receptor beta chains from the same sample are listed, as sequenced in a study of T cells in tumors after PD-1 blockade. Profiling relied on immunoSEQ multiplex PCR, and the TCRdb table lists in-frame clones only, not all of them. The sample has tens of thousands of clones, roughly 70% seen once. The sample in question was PBMCs, obtained after anti-PD-1 treatment. These TCRs come from a human donor with basal cell carcinoma.

This clone was seen a handful of times. The rearrangement links TRBV6-4 to TRBJ2-3; D may correspond to TRBD1 or TRBD2 (6 bases each). CDR1 MRHNA and CDR2 SNTAGT come from the germline V gene. The CDR3 totals 14 residues. Trimming removed 5 bases from V and 5 bases from J, with 14 bases in between. This CDR3 reads CASSPQGGQDTQYF. DNA of the CDR3: TGTGCCAGCAGTCCCCAAGGGGGGCAAGATACGCAGTATTTT.

This clone was found a few times. The chain recombines TRBV7-8 with TRBJ2-1; weak D call: TRBD1 (6 bases). Per germline, CDR1 SGHVS and CDR2 FQNEAQ. The V end lost 2 bases, the J end lost 4 bases, and 9 bases lay between the germline ends. The length of the CDR3 is 14 residues. This chain's CDR3 is CASSLWTDYNEQFF. The DNA for the CDR3 is TGTGCCAGCAGCTTATGGACAGATTACAATGAGCAGTTCTTC.

The chain combines TRBV5-1 with TRBJ1-1, with a tentative D call TRBD1 (5 bases). This CDR3 has 15 amino acids. Germline lookup yields CDR1 SGHRS and CDR2 YFSETQ. V was shortened by 4 bases and J by 0 bases, with 13 bases between the two germline ends. CDR3 DNA sequence: TGCGCCAGCAGCAGACTTGGGGGGATGAACACTGAAGCTTTCTTT. Encoded protein: CASSRLGGMNTEAFF.